This T cell receptor (beta chain) was retrieved from a study of tumor-infiltrating lymphocytes in localized non-small cell lung cancer. Data came from immunoSEQ multiplex PCR; TCRdb stores just in-frame clones and leaves some out. The sample lists approximately 8,400 clones; over 70% were seen once. This clone was counted between two and nine times. Its target is not known. The CDR3 extends over 15 amino acids. The V gene's germline CDR1 is SEHNR and CDR2 FQNEAQ (reference sequence). V shed 3 bases and J shed 9 bases, with 18 bases lying between them. General study results and limits: Higher tumor T cell infiltration than in uninvolved lung was supported by TCRbeta sequencing. Different pieces of the same tissue went to different assays, confounding technical variation with intratumor heterogeneity. IM1 and IM2 tumors showed no difference in T-cell fraction.

The rearrangement joins TRBV7-9 to TRBJ2-1, with D tentatively TRBD1 (6 bases). Sequenced input: uninvolved lung tissue not adjacent to the tumor. This clonotype was obtained from a human donor with non-small cell lung cancer. CDR3 coding DNA: TGTGCCAGCAGCTTTTCCTTGGACAGCAAGCTTGAGCAGTTCTTC. This gives the protein CASSFSLDSKLEQFF.